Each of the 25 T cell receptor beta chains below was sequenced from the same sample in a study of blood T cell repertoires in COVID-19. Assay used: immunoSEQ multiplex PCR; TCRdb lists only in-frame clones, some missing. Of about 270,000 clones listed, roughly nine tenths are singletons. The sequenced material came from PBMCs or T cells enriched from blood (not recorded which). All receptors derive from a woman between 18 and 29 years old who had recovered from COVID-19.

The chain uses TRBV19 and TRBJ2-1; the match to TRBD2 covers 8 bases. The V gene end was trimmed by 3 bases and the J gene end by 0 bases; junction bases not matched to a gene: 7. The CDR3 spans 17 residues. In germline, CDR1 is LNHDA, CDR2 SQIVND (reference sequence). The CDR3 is CASSIESSGYSYNEQFF. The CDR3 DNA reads TGTGCCAGTAGTATTGAGTCTAGCGGGTACTCCTACAATGAGCAGTTCTTC.

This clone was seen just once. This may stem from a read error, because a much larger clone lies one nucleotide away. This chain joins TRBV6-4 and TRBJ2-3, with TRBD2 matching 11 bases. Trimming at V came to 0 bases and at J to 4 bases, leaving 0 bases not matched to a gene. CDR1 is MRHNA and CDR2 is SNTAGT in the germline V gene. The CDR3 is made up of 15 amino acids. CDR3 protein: CASSDSSGGADTQYF. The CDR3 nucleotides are TGTGCCAGCAGTGACTCTAGCGGGGGGGCAGATACGCAGTATTTT.

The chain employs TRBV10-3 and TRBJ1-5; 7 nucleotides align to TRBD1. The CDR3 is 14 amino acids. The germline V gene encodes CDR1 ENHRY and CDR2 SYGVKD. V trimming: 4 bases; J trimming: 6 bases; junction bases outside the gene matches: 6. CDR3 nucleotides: TGTGCCATCAGTGGCACAGGGGCTGCTCAGCCCCAGCATTTT. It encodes CAISGTGAAQPQHF.

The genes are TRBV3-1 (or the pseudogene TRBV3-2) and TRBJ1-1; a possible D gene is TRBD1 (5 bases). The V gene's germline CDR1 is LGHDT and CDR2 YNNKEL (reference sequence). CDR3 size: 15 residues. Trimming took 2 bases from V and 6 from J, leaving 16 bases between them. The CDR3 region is CASSQIGGIGAEAFF. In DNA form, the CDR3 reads TGTGCCAGCAGCCAAATCGGGGGAATAGGGGCTGAAGCTTTCTTT.

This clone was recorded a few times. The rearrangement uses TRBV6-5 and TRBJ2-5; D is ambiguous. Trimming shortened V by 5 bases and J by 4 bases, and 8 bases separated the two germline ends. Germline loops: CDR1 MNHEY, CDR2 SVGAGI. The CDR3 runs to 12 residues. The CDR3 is CASSLKLETQYF. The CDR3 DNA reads TGTGCCAGCAGTCTAAAGTTAGAGACCCAGTACTTC.

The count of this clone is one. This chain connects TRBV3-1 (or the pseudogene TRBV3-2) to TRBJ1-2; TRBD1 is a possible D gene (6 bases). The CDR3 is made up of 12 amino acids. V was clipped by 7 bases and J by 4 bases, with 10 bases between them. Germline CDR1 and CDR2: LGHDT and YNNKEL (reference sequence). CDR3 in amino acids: CASIAGVYGYTF. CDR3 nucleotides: TGTGCCAGCATCGCAGGGGTCTATGGCTACACCTTC.

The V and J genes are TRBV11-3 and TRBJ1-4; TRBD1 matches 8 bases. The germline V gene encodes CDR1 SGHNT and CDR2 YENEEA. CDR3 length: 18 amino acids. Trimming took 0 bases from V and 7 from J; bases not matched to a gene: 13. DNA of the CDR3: TGTGCCAGCAGCTTAGAGTTGAGACAGGGGATAGAGGTTGAAAAACTGTTTTTT. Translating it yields CASSLELRQGIEVEKLFF.

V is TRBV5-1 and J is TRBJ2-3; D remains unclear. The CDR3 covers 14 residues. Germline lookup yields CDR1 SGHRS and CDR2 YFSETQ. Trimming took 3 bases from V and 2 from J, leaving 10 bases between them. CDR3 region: CASSYNPYTDTQYF. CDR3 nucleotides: TGCGCCAGCAGCTACAACCCTTACACAGATACGCAGTATTTT. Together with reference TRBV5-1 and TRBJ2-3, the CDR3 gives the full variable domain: KAGVTQTPRYLIKTRGQQVTLSCSPISGHRSVSWYQQTPGQGLQFLFEYFSETQRNKGNFPGRFSGRQFSNSRSEMNVSTLELGDSALYLCASSYNPYTDTQYFGPGTRLTVL.

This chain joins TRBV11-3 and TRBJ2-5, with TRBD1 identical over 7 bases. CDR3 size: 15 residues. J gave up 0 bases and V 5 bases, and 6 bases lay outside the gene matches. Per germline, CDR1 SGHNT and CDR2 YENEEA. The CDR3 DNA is TGTGCCAGCAGCCTAACAGGGGCCGACCAAGAGACCCAGTACTTC. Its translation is CASSLTGADQETQYF.

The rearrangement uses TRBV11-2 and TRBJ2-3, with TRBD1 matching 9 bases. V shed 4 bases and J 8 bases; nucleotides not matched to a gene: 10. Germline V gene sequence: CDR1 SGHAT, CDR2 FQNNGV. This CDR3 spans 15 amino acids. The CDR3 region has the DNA TGTGCCAGCAGCTACTCCGGGACAGGGTTGGGTACGCAGTATTTT. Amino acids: CASSYSGTGLGTQYF.

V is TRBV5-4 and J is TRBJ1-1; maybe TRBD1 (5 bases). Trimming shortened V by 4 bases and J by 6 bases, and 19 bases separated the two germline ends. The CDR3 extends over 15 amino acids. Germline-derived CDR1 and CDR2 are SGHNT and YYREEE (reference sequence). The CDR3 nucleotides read TGTGCCAGCAGCCCGCCCCGGGGGGGACTTTCTGAAGCTTTCTTT. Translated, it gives CASSPPRGGLSEAFF. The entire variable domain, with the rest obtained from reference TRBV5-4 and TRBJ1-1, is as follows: ETGVTQSPTHLIKTRGQQVTLRCSSQSGHNTVSWYQQALGQGPQFIFQYYREEENGRGNFPPRFSGLQFPNYSSELNVNALELDDSALYLCASSPPRGGLSEAFFGQGTRLTVV.

The CDR3 is CASSFRGSNTDTQYF. The CDR3 nucleotides are TGCGCCAGCAGCTTTCGGGGATCTAACACAGATACGCAGTATTTT. This chain connects TRBV5-1 to TRBJ2-3; D possibly corresponds to TRBD2 (5 bases). There are 15 residues in the CDR3. Trimming left V 2 bases short and J 2 bases short, with 12 bases between. The germline gives CDR1 SGHRS, CDR2 YFSETQ.

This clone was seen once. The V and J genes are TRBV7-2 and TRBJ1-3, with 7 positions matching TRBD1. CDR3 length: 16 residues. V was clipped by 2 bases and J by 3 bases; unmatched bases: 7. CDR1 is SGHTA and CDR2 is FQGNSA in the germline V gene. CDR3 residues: CASSLLTGPFGNTIYF. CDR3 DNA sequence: TGTGCCAGCAGCTTATTGACAGGGCCTTTTGGAAACACCATATATTTT.

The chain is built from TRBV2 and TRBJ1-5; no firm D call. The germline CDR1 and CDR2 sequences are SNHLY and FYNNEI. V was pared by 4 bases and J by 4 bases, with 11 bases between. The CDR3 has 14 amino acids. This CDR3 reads CASSGLRGNQPQHF. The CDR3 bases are TGTGCCAGCAGTGGCCTTCGAGGGAATCAGCCCCAGCATTTT.

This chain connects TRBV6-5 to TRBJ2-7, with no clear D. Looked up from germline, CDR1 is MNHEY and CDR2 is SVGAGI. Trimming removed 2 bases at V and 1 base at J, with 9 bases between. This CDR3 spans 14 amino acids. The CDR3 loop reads CASSYGTASYEQYF. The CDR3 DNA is TGTGCCAGCAGTTACGGCACAGCTTCCTACGAGCAGTACTTC.

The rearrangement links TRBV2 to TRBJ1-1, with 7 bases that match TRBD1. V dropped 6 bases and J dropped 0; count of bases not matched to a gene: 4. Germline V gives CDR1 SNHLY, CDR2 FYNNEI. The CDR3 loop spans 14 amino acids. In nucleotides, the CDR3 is TGTGCCAGCAGAAAGGGACAGATGAACACTGAAGCTTTCTTT. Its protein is CASRKGQMNTEAFF. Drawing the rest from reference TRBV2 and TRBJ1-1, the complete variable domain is EPEVTQTPSHQVTQMGQEVILRCVPISNHLYFYWYRQILGQKVEFLVSFYNNEISEKSEIFDDQFSVERPDGSNFTLKIRSTKLEDSAMYFCASRKGQMNTEAFFGQGTRLTVV.

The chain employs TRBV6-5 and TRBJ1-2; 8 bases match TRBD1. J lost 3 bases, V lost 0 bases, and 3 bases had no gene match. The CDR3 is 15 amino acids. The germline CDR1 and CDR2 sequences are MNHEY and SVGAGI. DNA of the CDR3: TGTGCCAGCAGTTACTCCCAGGGGGCGGACTATGGCTACACCTTC. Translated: CASSYSQGADYGYTF.

CDR3 sequence: CASSNPPLQIYEQYF. The CDR3 region has the DNA TGTGCCAGCAGCAACCCACCCTTACAGATCTACGAGCAGTACTTC. This chain links TRBV5-6 with TRBJ2-7; D unresolved. V lost 4 bases and J lost 3, with 17 bases in between. Germline V gene data show CDR1 as SGHDT and CDR2 as YYEEEE. The CDR3 totals 15 residues.

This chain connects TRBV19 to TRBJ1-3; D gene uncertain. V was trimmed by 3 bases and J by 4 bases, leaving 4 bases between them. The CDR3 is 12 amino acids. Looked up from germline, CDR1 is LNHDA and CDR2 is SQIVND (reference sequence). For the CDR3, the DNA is TGTGCCAGTAGTATCTCGGGAAACACCATATATTTT. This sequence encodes CASSISGNTIYF.

The CDR3, as DNA: TGCGCCAGCAGCCAAGATCGGGATACTGAAGCTTTCTTT. Translating gives CASSQDRDTEAFF. The rearrangement links TRBV4-1 to TRBJ1-1; D not resolved. In germline, CDR1 is MGHRA, CDR2 YSYEKL. The V and J ends lost 0 bases and 5 bases respectively, with 7 bases between them. CDR3 length: 13 residues.

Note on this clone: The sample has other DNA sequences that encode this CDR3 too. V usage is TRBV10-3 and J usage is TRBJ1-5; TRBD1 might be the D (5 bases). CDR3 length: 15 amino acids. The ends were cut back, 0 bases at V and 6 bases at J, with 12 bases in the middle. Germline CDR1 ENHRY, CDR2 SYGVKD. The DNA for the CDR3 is TGTGCCATCAGTGAGTCGGTGGGGGGGGGTCAGCCCCAGCATTTT. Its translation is CAISESVGGGQPQHF.

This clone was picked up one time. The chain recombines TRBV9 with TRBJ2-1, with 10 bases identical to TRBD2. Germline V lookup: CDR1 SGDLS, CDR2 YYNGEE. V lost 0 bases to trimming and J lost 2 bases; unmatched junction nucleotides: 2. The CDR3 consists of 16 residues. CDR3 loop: CASSVDSGGAYNEQFF. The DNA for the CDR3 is TGTGCCAGCAGCGTAGACAGCGGGGGGGCCTACAATGAGCAGTTCTTC.

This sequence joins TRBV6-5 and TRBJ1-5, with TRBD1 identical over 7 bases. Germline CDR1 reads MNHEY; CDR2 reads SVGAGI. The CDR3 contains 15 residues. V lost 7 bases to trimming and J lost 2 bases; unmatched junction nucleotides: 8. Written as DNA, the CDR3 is TGTGCCAGCACCGAGTCCACAGGGGGCAATCAGCCCCAGCATTTT. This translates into CASTESTGGNQPQHF.

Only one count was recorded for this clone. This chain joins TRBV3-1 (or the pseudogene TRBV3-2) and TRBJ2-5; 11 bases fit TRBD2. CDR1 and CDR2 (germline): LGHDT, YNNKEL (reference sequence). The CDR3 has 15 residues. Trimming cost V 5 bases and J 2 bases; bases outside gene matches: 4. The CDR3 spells CASSTRTSGQETQYF. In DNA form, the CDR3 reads TGTGCCAGCAGCACGCGGACTAGCGGGCAAGAGACCCAGTACTTC.

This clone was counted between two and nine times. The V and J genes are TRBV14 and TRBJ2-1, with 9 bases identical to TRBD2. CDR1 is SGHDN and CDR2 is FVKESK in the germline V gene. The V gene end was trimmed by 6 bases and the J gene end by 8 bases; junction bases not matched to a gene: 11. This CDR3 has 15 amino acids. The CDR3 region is CASRPAGTSSDEQFF. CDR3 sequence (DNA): TGTGCCAGCAGACCTGCCGGGACTAGCAGTGATGAGCAGTTCTTC.